Following are 8 T cell receptor beta chains from one sample sequenced in a study of control samples from healthy donors and cancer patients. TCRdb's copy holds only in-frame clones and misses some; the assay was immunoSEQ multiplex PCR. The table shows around 75,000 clones, with approximately 80% occurring only once. Sequencing was performed on blood. The receptors were sampled from a man between 50 and 59 years old in good health.

This clone was detected only a few times. The chain links TRBV7-6 to TRBJ2-2, with D hard to call. CDR3 length equals 13 residues. Trimming took off 4 bases at V and 6 bases at J, with 9 bases between the two ends. Germline V gene sequence: CDR1 SGHVS, CDR2 FNYEAQ. The CDR3 reads CASSSGMAGELFF. As DNA, the CDR3 is TGTGCCAGCAGCTCGGGTATGGCCGGGGAGCTGTTTTTT.

The chain recombines TRBV9 with TRBJ2-3; tentative D call: TRBD1 (7 bases). The CDR3 extends over 16 amino acids. Between the trimmed V and J ends, which lost 3 bases and 5 bases, there was a span of 19 bases. Germline CDR1 SGDLS, CDR2 YYNGEE. CDR3 DNA sequence: TGTGCCAGCAGCGACCGACAGGGAGAGGAGGGAGATACGCAGTATTTT. This translates into CASSDRQGEEGDTQYF.

V usage is TRBV28 and J usage is TRBJ2-3, with 8 bases that match TRBD2. The CDR3 length is 16 residues. V gave up 1 base and J gave up 14 bases; unmatched junction bases: 17. Per germline, CDR1 MDHEN and CDR2 SYDVKM. CDR3 residues: CASSLSGGGKGTSWYF. The CDR3 region has the DNA TGTGCCAGCAGTTTATCGGGAGGCGGTAAGGGGACTAGTTGGTATTTT.

J is TRBJ2-1 and V is TRBV12-3 or TRBV12-4, with a weak D call TRBD1 (6 bases). V lost 2 bases to trimming and J lost 7 bases, with 9 bases between them. This CDR3 contains 13 residues. The DNA of the CDR3 is TGTGCCAGCAGTTTAAGGGGGTGGAATGAGCAGTTCTTC. This encodes CASSLRGWNEQFF.

This clone was counted a few times. The genes are TRBV7-8 and TRBJ1-1; perhaps TRBD1 as D (5 bases). CDR1 is SGHVS and CDR2 is FQNEAQ in the germline V gene. V shed 5 bases and J shed 4 bases, with 17 bases lying between them. This CDR3 has 15 residues. CDR3 bases: TGTGCCAGCAGCAGGGACGCCCTGCGGAGCACTGAAGCTTTCTTT. It translates to CASSRDALRSTEAFF.

The chain couples TRBV30 to TRBJ2-7; weak D call: TRBD2 (5 bases). The CDR3 extends over 14 amino acids. The V end was cut by 0 bases, the J end by 6 bases, with 15 bases between. Germline CDR1 reads GTSNPN; CDR2 reads SVGIG (reference sequence). CDR3 sequence (DNA): TGTGCCTGGAGTGTCGGGGATCTGTTAGCCGAGCAGTACTTC. It yields the protein CAWSVGDLLAEQYF.

This clone was observed a single time. The chain uses TRBV13 and TRBJ1-1; D may be TRBD1 (6 bases). V lost 0 bases and J lost 4, with 12 bases in between. This CDR3 is built from 15 residues. The V gene's germline CDR1 is PRHDT and CDR2 FYEKMQ (reference sequence). CDR3: CASSLGPGAGTEAFF. CDR3 DNA sequence: TGTGCCAGCAGCTTAGGCCCGGGGGCGGGCACTGAAGCTTTCTTT. The full variable domain, completed using reference TRBV13 and TRBJ1-1, is AAGVIQSPRHLIKEKRETATLKCYPIPRHDTVYWYQQGPGQDPQFLISFYEKMQSDKGSIPDRFSAQQFSDYHSELNMSSLELGDSALYFCASSLGPGAGTEAFFGQGTRLTVV.

This chain joins TRBV4-2 and TRBJ1-2, with D possibly matching TRBD1 (5 bases). V lost 0 bases and J lost 6, with 14 bases in between. CDR1 and CDR2 (germline): LGHNA, YNFKEQ. The CDR3 runs to 15 residues. The CDR3 sequence: CASSQDRLGAHGYTF. DNA of the CDR3: TGTGCCAGCAGCCAAGATCGTTTAGGGGCGCATGGCTACACCTTC.